The 7 T cell receptor beta chains listed next were all sequenced from one sample in a study of cytomegalovirus exposure and HLA in healthy donors. The PCR made use of 60 Vbeta and 13 Jbeta primers. Produced via immunoSEQ multiplex PCR; TCRdb's table is partial and in-frame only. The sample has about 160,000 clones; more than 60% are singletons. Sequenced material: PBMCs. These receptors all come from a woman in her 40s in good health and CMV-seropositive.

This chain links TRBV19 with TRBJ2-7, with D perhaps matching TRBD1 (6 bases). Germline CDR1 is LNHDA and CDR2 is SQIVND (reference sequence). The V end lost 4 bases, the J end lost 5 bases, and 12 bases lay between the germline ends. The CDR3 is 13 amino acids. The CDR3 is CASSTDRYDEQYF. The CDR3 DNA reads TGTGCCAGTAGTACCGACAGGTACGACGAGCAGTACTTC.

This clone was recorded only once. The identical CDR3 is also encoded by other nucleotide sequences in the sample. The CDR3 protein is CASSISRNTGELFF. The CDR3 DNA sequence: TGTGCCAGTAGTATTAGTCGGAACACCGGGGAGCTGTTTTTT. The J gene is TRBJ2-2, the V gene TRBV19; D not certain. The CDR3 contains 14 residues. Germline V gives CDR1 LNHDA, CDR2 SQIVND (reference sequence). V dropped 3 bases and J dropped 1 base, with 6 bases sitting between them. The full variable domain, rest sourced from reference TRBV19 and TRBJ2-2, is DGGITQSPKYLFRKEGQNVTLSCEQNLNHDAMYWYRQDPGQGLRLIYYSQIVNDFQKGDIAEGYSVSREKKESFPLTVTSAQKNPTAFYLCASSISRNTGELFFGEGSRLTVL.

The chain employs TRBV11-3 and TRBJ2-1; possibly TRBD2 for D (5 bases). The CDR3 loop spans 13 amino acids. The V gene lost 1 base and the J gene lost 9 bases, with 10 bases spanning the gap. CDR1 and CDR2 from the germline V gene are SGHNT and YENEEA. The CDR3 sequence: CASSLGRTREQFF. The DNA of the CDR3 is TGTGCCAGCAGCTTAGGCCGGACTCGTGAGCAGTTCTTC.

V is TRBV23-1 and J is TRBJ2-7, with a weak D call TRBD1 (6 bases). TRBV23-1 is placed among ORFs of uncertain function. The CDR3 extends over 14 amino acids. V was clipped by 6 bases and J by 4 bases, with 16 bases between them. CDR3: CASRPGHRDYEQYF. The CDR3 region has the DNA TGCGCCAGCAGGCCGGGACACAGGGATTACGAGCAGTACTTC.

The J gene is TRBJ2-5, the V gene TRBV4-3, with D maybe TRBD1 (6 bases). With the DNA end fitting TRBJ2-7 better, the J assignment may be wrong. Germline CDR1 LGHNA, CDR2 YSLEER. The CDR3 is 18 amino acids. The CDR3 reads CASSQAVGGNTLFYEQYF. The CDR3 DNA is TGCGCCAGCAGCCAAGCTGTAGGGGGTAATACCTTATTCTACGAGCAGTACTTC.

The chain carries TRBV6-5 and TRBJ1-2; TRBD1 might be the D (6 bases). Germline V gene data show CDR1 as MNHEY and CDR2 as SVGAGI. V lost 0 bases to trimming and J lost 7 bases, with 15 bases between them. This CDR3 spans 15 amino acids. Here the CDR3 reads CASSYSPGVVSGYTF. DNA for the CDR3: TGTGCCAGCAGTTACTCCCCAGGGGTAGTTTCTGGCTACACCTTC.

The rearrangement links TRBV4-3 to TRBJ1-6, with D unresolved. The CDR3 loop spans 14 amino acids. The germline gives CDR1 LGHNA, CDR2 YSLEER. The ends were cut back, 1 base at V and 3 bases at J, with 4 bases in the middle. CDR3 nucleotides: TGCGCCAGCAGCCAAGGGCACTATAATTCACCCCTCCACTTT. Translating gives CASSQGHYNSPLHF.